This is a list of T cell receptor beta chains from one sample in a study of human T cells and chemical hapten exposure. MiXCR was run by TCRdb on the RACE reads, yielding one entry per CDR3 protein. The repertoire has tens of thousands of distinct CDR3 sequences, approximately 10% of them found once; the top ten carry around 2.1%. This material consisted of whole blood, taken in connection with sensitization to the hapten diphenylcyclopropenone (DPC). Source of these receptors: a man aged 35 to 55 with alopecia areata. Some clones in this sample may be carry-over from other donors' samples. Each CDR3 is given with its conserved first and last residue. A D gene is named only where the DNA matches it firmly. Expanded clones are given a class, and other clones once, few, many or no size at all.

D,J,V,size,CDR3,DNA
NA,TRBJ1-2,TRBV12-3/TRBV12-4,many,CASSLTLGGYTF,TGTGCCAGCAGTCTTACCCTGGGGGGCTACACCTTC
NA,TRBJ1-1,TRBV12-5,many,CASALGDTEAFF,TGTGCTAGTGCTCTGGGGGACACTGAAGCTTTCTTT
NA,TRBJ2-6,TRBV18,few,CASSPPDSGANVLTF,TGTGCCAGCTCACCACCGGACTCTGGGGCCAACGTCCTGACTTTC
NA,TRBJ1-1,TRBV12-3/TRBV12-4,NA,CASSLGAELLQAFF,TGTGCCAGCAGTTTAGGGGCAGAGCTCCTTCAAGCTTTCTTT
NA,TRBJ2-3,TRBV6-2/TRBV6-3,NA,CASSFGLSGDTDTQYF,TGTGCCAGCAGTTTTGGGCTCTCAGGAGATACAGATACGCAGTATTTT
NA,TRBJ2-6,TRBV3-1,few,CASSLGGSGAGANVLTF,TGTGCCAGCAGCCTAGGAGGATCCGGGGCTGGGGCCAACGTCCTGACTTTC
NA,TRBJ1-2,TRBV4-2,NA,CASSHDRDGYTF,TGTGCCAGCAGCCACGACAGAGATGGCTACACCTTC
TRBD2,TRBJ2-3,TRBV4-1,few,CASSPRLAGGLDTQYF,TGCGCCAGCAGCCCTAGGTTAGCGGGAGGGCTGGATACGCAGTATTTT
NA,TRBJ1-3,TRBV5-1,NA,CASSLEAASGNTIYF,TGCGCCAGCAGCTTGGAGGCAGCCTCTGGAAACACCATATATTTT
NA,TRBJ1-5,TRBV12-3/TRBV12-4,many,CASSFGGQPQHF,TGTGCCAGCAGTTTCGGGGGGCAGCCCCAGCATTTT
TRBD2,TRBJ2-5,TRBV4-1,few,CASSQILPRAGEETQYF,TGCGCCAGCAGCCAGATATTGCCCCGAGCGGGAGAAGAGACCCAGTACTTC
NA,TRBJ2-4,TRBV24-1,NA,CATSVAGYF,TGTGCCACCAGTGTCGCTGGGTACTTC
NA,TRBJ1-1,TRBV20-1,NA,CSARPGQLTEAFF,TGCAGTGCTAGACCCGGACAGCTCACTGAAGCTTTCTTT
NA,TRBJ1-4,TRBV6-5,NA,CASSRPGKLEKLFF,TGTGCCAGCAGTCGCCCAGGGAAGTTGGAAAAACTGTTTTTT
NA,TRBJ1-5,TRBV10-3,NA,CAISDKSSNQPQHF,TGTGCCATCAGTGATAAGAGTAGCAATCAGCCCCAGCATTTT
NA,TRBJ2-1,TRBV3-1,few,CASSQSGGAKFF,TGTGCCAGCAGCCAAAGTGGGGGGGCCAAGTTCTTC
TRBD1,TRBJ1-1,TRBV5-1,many,CASSLGAFRGRHTEAFF,TGCGCCAGCAGCTTGGGTGCGTTCAGGGGGCGCCACACTGAAGCTTTCTTT
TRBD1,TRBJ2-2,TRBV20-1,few,CSARTGRSNTGELFF,TGCAGTGCTCGGACAGGAAGATCGAACACCGGGGAGCTGTTTTTT
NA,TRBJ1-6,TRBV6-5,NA,CASSHGQFTLSYNSPLHF,TGTGCCAGCAGCCACGGACAGTTTACGCTCTCCTATAATTCACCCCTCCACTTT
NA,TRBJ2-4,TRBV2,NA,CASSGGVSTKNIQYF,TGTGCCAGCAGCGGAGGGGTGTCGACCAAAAACATTCAGTACTTC
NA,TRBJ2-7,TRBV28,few,CASSRTGFSYEQYF,TGTGCCAGCAGTAGGACTGGGTTCTCCTACGAGCAGTACTTC
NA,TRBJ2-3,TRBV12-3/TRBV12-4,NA,CASSRSGISRDTQYF,TGTGCCAGCAGCCGGTCCGGGATATCACGGGATACGCAGTATTTT
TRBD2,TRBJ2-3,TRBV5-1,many,CASSLVLADADTQYF,TGCGCCAGCAGCTTGGTTCTAGCGGACGCAGATACGCAGTATTTT
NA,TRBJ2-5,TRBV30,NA,CAAQRGGQETQYF,TGTGCAGCACAGAGGGGGGGCCAAGAGACCCAGTACTTC
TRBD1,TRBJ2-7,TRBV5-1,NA,CASSNGDRGRYEQYF,TGCGCCAGCAGCAACGGGGACAGGGGGCGATACGAGCAGTACTTC
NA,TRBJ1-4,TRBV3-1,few,CASSLREDEKLFF,TGTGCCAGCAGCCTCAGGGAAGATGAAAAACTGTTTTTT
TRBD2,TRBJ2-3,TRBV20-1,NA,CSARDPGTTPDTQYF,TGCAGTGCTAGAGATCCCGGGACTACTCCAGATACGCAGTATTTT
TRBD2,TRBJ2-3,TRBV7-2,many,CASSLGGTSGNTQYF,TGTGCCAGCAGCTTGGGAGGGACTAGCGGAAATACGCAGTATTTT
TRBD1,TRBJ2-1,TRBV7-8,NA,CASSPRQGPYNEQFF,TGTGCCAGCAGCCCACGACAGGGCCCGTACAATGAGCAGTTCTTC
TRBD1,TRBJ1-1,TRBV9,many,CASSVVGDSEAFF,TGTGCCAGCAGCGTAGTAGGGGACAGTGAAGCTTTCTTT
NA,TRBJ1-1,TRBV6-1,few,CASSEFVGGYTEAFF,TGTGCCAGCAGTGAATTTGTGGGGGGATACACTGAAGCTTTCTTT
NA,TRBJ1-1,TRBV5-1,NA,CASSSGTPNTEAFF,TGCGCCAGCAGCTCCGGGACACCGAACACTGAAGCTTTCTTT
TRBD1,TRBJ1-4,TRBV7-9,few,CASSSTGGLGEKLFF,TGTGCCAGCAGCTCAACAGGGGGGCTGGGTGAAAAACTGTTTTTT
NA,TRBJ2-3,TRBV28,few,CASSWGPTDTQYF,TGTGCCAGCAGTTGGGGGCCTACAGATACGCAGTATTTT
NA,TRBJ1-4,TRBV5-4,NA,CASSFSRAGEKLFF,TGTGCCAGCAGCTTCAGCAGGGCCGGGGAAAAACTGTTTTTT
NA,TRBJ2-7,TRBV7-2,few,CASSLEVVLGGTITYEQYF,TGTGCCAGCAGCTTAGAGGTAGTTCTGGGGGGGACAATCACCTACGAGCAGTACTTC
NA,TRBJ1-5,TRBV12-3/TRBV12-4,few,CASSPQGGRSNQPQHF,TGTGCCAGCAGTCCCCAAGGGGGTAGGAGCAATCAGCCCCAGCATTTT
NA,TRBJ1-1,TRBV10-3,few,CAISESGQGSSMNTEAFF,TGTGCCATCAGTGAGTCGGGCCAGGGATCGTCGATGAACACTGAAGCTTTCTTT
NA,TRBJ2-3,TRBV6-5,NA,CASIPSGQSTDTQYF,TGTGCCAGCATACCCAGCGGGCAAAGCACAGATACGCAGTATTTT
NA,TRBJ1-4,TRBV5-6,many,CASSRNEKLFF,TGTGCCAGCAGCCGAAATGAAAAACTGTTTTTT